Listed here are 17 T cell receptor beta chains from one sample, sequenced in a study of blood T cell repertoires in COVID-19. Sequencing was performed with immunoSEQ multiplex PCR; in TCRdb, only in-frame clones are kept and a portion is missing. This table holds 140,000 to 150,000 clones, roughly four fifths found once. Sequences were obtained from PBMCs or T cells enriched from blood (not recorded which). The receptors come from a woman between 50 and 59 years old with acute COVID-19.

This clone was counted once. The J gene is TRBJ2-7, the V gene TRBV9; 8 bases agree with TRBD1. V dropped 3 bases and J dropped 1; count of bases not matched to a gene: 6. This CDR3 is built from 15 residues. Germline values: CDR1 SGDLS, CDR2 YYNGEE. The CDR3 here is CASSEKDRVSYEQYF. The CDR3 bases are TGTGCCAGCAGCGAGAAGGACAGGGTATCCTACGAGCAGTACTTC.

The chain joins TRBV2 to TRBJ2-2; TRBD2 is a possible D gene (5 bases). Germline lookup yields CDR1 SNHLY and CDR2 FYNNEI. The CDR3 contains 15 residues. V gave up 6 bases and J gave up 4 bases, with 15 bases separating them. CDR3 coding DNA: TGTGCCAGCAGCGGAGCGGAGGTGGGCACCGGGGAGCTGTTTTTT. This sequence encodes CASSGAEVGTGELFF.

The chain links TRBV28 to TRBJ1-1, with D perhaps matching TRBD1 (6 bases). The CDR3 loop spans 12 amino acids. V gave up 7 bases and J gave up 7 bases, with 13 bases separating them. Germline lookup yields CDR1 MDHEN and CDR2 SYDVKM. CDR3 sequence (DNA): TGTGCCAGCACAACCCAGGGGCGTGAAGCTTTCTTT. It yields the protein CASTTQGREAFF.

The V and J genes are TRBV5-1 and TRBJ2-1, with 12 bases that match TRBD2. The ends lost 0 bases at V and 8 bases at J; junction bases unmatched: 3. This CDR3 has 15 amino acids. The germline V gene has CDR1 SGHRS and CDR2 YFSETQ. CDR3 sequence (DNA): TGCGCCAGCAGCTTGGGTGCTAGCGGGGGGGATGAGCAGTTCTTC. Translating gives CASSLGASGGDEQFF.

This clone has a handful of counts. In nucleotides, the CDR3 is TGTGCCAGCAGCCCACCACAAGCAGGACTAGCGGGAGCCGGGGAGCTGTTTTTT. Protein product: CASSPPQAGLAGAGELFF. The chain carries TRBV3-1 (or the pseudogene TRBV3-2) and TRBJ2-2; 13 bases fit TRBD2. Germline lookup yields CDR1 LGHDT and CDR2 YNNKEL (reference sequence). The V gene end was trimmed by 4 bases and the J gene end by 6 bases; junction bases not matched to a gene: 11. There are 18 residues in the CDR3.

This clone was observed a few times. V usage is TRBV27 and J usage is TRBJ1-1; no definite D call. The V end lost 8 bases, the J end lost 1 base, and 11 bases lay between the germline ends. Germline CDR1 and CDR2: MNHEY and SMNVEV (reference sequence). The CDR3 is 13 residues long. The CDR3 reads CASLSHRNTEAFF. As DNA, the CDR3 is TGTGCCAGCCTCAGTCACCGGAACACTGAAGCTTTCTTT.

V and J are TRBV7-3 and TRBJ1-2; TRBD1 aligns across 12 bases. The CDR3 is 14 amino acids. The junction had 5 bases not matched to a gene; V was cut back by 4 bases and J by 8 bases. Per germline, CDR1 SGHTA and CDR2 FQGTGA. The CDR3 DNA reads as TGTGCCAGCAGCTCGGGACAGGGGGCCGGGGGCTACACCTTC. It yields the protein CASSSGQGAGGYTF.

The chain recombines TRBV24-1 with TRBJ2-3; 9 nucleotides line up with TRBD1. The germline V gene has CDR1 KGHDR and CDR2 SFDVKD. The CDR3 is 17 residues long. Trimming at V came to 4 bases and at J to 2 bases, leaving 9 bases not matched to a gene. CDR3 residues: CATSDHGTGRITDTQYF. CDR3 nucleotide sequence: TGTGCCACCAGTGACCATGGGACAGGGAGAATCACAGATACGCAGTATTTT.

The chain carries TRBV3-1 (or the pseudogene TRBV3-2) and TRBJ1-1, with D perhaps TRBD1 (5 bases). This CDR3 is built from 15 residues. The V and J ends lost 3 bases and 1 base respectively, with 12 bases between them. The germline V gene encodes CDR1 LGHDT and CDR2 YNNKEL (reference sequence). CDR3 bases: TGTGCCAGCAGCCAGTCTTGGGGCCGGAACACTGAAGCTTTCTTT. Its protein is CASSQSWGRNTEAFF.

This chain connects TRBV12-3 or TRBV12-4 to TRBJ2-7; D call uncertain. The CDR3 spans 11 residues. Between the trimmed V and J ends, which lost 5 bases and 3 bases, there was a span of 5 bases. CDR3 sequence: CASSPNYEQYF. The CDR3 coding sequence is TGTGCCAGCAGTCCTAACTACGAGCAGTACTTC.

The CDR3 spells CASSLLAGGPGSYNEQFF. The CDR3 DNA is TGTGCCAGCAGCCTACTAGCGGGAGGGCCCGGTTCCTACAATGAGCAGTTCTTC. The chain joins TRBV3-1 (or the pseudogene TRBV3-2) to TRBJ2-1; 13 nucleotides agree with TRBD2. The CDR3 length is 18 residues. Germline assignment: CDR1 LGHDT and CDR2 YNNKEL (reference sequence). V dropped 4 bases and J dropped 1; count of bases not matched to a gene: 7.

This clone was detected once. CDR3 amino acids: CASRDYPTDTQYF. The CDR3, as DNA: TGTGCCAGCCGGGACTACCCCACAGATACGCAGTATTTT. The chain links TRBV7-3 to TRBJ2-3; 7 positions agree with TRBD2. The CDR3 length is 13 residues. Germline trimming cut 8 bases from V and 2 bases from J; bases unmatched to any gene: 4. Germline V gene lookup returns CDR1 SGHTA and CDR2 FQGTGA.

This clone has only a few counts. The rearrangement links TRBV11-3 to TRBJ2-2; D not resolved. V lost 6 bases and J lost 2, with 7 bases in between. The CDR3 runs to 13 residues. CDR1 and CDR2 (germline): SGHNT, YENEEA. CDR3 amino acids: CASRSTNTGELFF. The CDR3 nucleotides are TGTGCCAGCAGGTCCACAAACACCGGGGAGCTGTTTTTT.

The chain joins TRBV4-1 to TRBJ2-7; D call uncertain. Germline CDR1 MGHRA, CDR2 YSYEKL. Trimming stripped 1 base from V and 10 bases from J, with 11 bases between. The CDR3 consists of 12 residues. Here the CDR3 reads CASSQGADPQYF. As DNA, the CDR3 is TGCGCCAGCAGCCAAGGGGCCGACCCTCAGTACTTC.

The chain employs TRBV5-6 and TRBJ1-6; D not resolved. V was trimmed by 1 base and J by 7 bases, leaving 15 bases between them. Germline CDR1 is SGHDT and CDR2 is YYEEEE. The CDR3 is 16 amino acids. The chain's CDR3 is CASSLYQDSGNSPLHF. In DNA, the CDR3 is TGTGCCAGCAGCTTGTATCAGGATTCAGGCAATTCACCCCTCCACTTT.

The CDR3 sequence is CASSYYQGAQPQHF. The CDR3 DNA follows: TGTGCCAGCAGTTACTATCAGGGGGCTCAGCCCCAGCATTTT. This sequence joins TRBV6-2 or TRBV6-3 and TRBJ1-5; 8 bases are shared with TRBD1. The V gene's germline CDR1 is MNHEY and CDR2 SVGEGT. CDR3 size: 14 residues. Unmatched junction bases numbered 2, after V lost 1 base and J lost 6 bases.

This clone showed up just once. The chain combines TRBV7-9 with TRBJ2-3; 8 bases are shared with TRBD2. This CDR3 is 14 amino acids long. CDR1 is SEHNR, CDR2 FQNEAQ, per germline (reference sequence). The V gene end was trimmed by 8 bases and the J gene end by 3 bases; junction bases not matched to a gene: 7. The DNA for the CDR3 is TGTGCCAGCCGCCGGGGGGGTCAGACAGATACGCAGTATTTT. This codes for CASRRGGQTDTQYF.